A selection of T cell receptor beta chains follows, all from one sample in a study of T cell responses to AZD1222 COVID-19 vaccine. Some clones are missing from TCRdb's copy, which holds only in-frame ones; the method was immunoSEQ multiplex PCR. The sample shows roughly 150,000 clones, about nine tenths of them seen only once. Sequencing was performed on peripheral blood, taken on day 0 of AZD1222 vaccination. Source of these receptors: an adult in good health. CDR3s include the opening cysteine and the closing phenylalanine or tryptophan. Some rows mark clone size as missing; the rest say once, few, many or name a class of expanded clone.

size | J | V | CDR3
NA | TRBJ1-1 | TRBV30 | CAWSDPGQPNTEAFF
NA | TRBJ1-4 | TRBV5-4 | CASSSGGRDEKLFF
NA | TRBJ2-1 | TRBV6-5 | CASSYSSVVNEQFF
NA | TRBJ2-5 | TRBV7-2 | CASSLVAAVETQYF
NA | TRBJ1-5 | TRBV6-2/TRBV6-3 | CASSYGGSQPQHF
NA | TRBJ1-2 | TRBV18 | CASSPRDNLYGYTF
NA | TRBJ1-5 | TRBV2 | CASRVGRANQPQHF
once | TRBJ2-7 | TRBV27 | CASSLFMGYEQYF
NA | TRBJ1-1 | TRBV7-8 | CASSSHGQGVGPNTEAFF
NA | TRBJ1-5 | TRBV28 | CASSLSVGDRGRKPQHF
NA | TRBJ1-1 | TRBV5-6 | CASSSDYTEAFF
NA | TRBJ1-4 | TRBV6-6 | CASSYSLTAGEKLFF
few | TRBJ1-1 | TRBV18 | CASSPTVGETEAFF
NA | TRBJ2-7 | TRBV5-4 | CASSLGGTSSYEQYF
NA | TRBJ1-2 | TRBV5-1 | CASSTQQGDGYTF
few | TRBJ2-7 | TRBV24-1 | CATSDPDRDEQYF
NA | TRBJ1-2 | TRBV28 | CASSPRGLWDGYTF
NA | TRBJ1-1 | TRBV19 | CASSRQFGNTEAFF
NA | TRBJ1-6 | TRBV30 | CAWRLNPTASYNSPLHF
NA | TRBJ1-4 | TRBV6-2/TRBV6-3 | CASSYWGRVNEKLFF
NA | TRBJ2-2 | TRBV6-1 | CASSDSGVYTGELFF
NA | TRBJ1-2 | TRBV28 | CASRGQGNYGYTF
NA | TRBJ2-5 | TRBV29-1 | CSVGGGFAGQETQYF
NA | TRBJ2-7 | TRBV6-5 | CASSQGQGGRYEQYF
NA | TRBJ1-2 | TRBV28 | CASSPNYGYTF